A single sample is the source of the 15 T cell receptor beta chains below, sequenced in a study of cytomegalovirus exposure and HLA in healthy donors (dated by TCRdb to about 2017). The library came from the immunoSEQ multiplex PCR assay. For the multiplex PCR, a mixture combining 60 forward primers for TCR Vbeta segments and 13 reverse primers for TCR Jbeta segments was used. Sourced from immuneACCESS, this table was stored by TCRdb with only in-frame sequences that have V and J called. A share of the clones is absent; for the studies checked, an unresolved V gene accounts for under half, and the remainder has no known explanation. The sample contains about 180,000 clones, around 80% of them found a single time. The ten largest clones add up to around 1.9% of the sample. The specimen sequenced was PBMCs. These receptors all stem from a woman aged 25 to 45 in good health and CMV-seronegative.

CDR3 bases: TGTGCCAGCAGCCCCCCGAGCATGAACACTGAAGCTTTCTTT. Encoded protein: CASSPPSMNTEAFF. This chain uses TRBV6-6 with TRBJ1-1; no reliable D call. The CDR3 covers 14 residues. Per the germline V gene, CDR1 is MNHNY and CDR2 is SVGAGI (reference sequence). V lost 6 bases and J 0 bases, leaving 11 bases between the germline ends.

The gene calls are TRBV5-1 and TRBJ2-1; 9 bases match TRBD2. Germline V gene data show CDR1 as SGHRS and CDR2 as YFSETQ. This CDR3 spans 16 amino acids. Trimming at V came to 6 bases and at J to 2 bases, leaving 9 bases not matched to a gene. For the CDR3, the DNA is TGCGCCAGCACCCCTCGGGCTAGCGGGACCTACAATGAGCAGTTCTTC. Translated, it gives CASTPRASGTYNEQFF.

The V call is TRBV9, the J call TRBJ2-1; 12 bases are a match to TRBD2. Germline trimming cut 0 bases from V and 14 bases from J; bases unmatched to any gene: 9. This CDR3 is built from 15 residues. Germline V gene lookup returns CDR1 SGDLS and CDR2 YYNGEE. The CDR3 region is CASSVAGASGGAKFF. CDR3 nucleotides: TGTGCCAGCAGCGTAGCTGGGGCTAGCGGGGGGGCCAAGTTCTTC. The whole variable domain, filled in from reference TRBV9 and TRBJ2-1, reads DSGVTQTPKHLITATGQRVTLRCSPRSGDLSVYWYQQSLDQGLQFLIQYYNGEERAKGNILERFSAQQFPDLHSELNLSSLELGDSALYFCASSVAGASGGAKFFGPGTRLTVL.

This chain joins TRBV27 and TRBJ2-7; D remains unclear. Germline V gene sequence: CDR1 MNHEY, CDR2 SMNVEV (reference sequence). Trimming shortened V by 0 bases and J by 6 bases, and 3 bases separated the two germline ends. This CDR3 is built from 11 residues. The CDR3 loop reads CASSLSSEQYF. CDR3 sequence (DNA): TGTGCCAGCAGTTTATCTAGCGAGCAGTACTTC.

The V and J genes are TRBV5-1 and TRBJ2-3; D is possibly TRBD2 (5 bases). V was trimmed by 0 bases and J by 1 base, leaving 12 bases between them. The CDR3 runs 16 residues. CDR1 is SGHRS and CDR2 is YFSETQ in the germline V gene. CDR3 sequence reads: CASSLGRLAGTDTQYF. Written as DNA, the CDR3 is TGCGCCAGCAGCTTGGGTCGGCTAGCAGGCACAGATACGCAGTATTTT.

The CDR3 loop reads CAISDGSSDEQYF. The CDR3 DNA sequence: TGTGCCATCAGTGATGGGTCTAGCGACGAGCAGTACTTC. The J gene is TRBJ2-7, the V gene TRBV10-3; TRBD2 might be the D (6 bases). The CDR3 runs 13 residues. V gave up 3 bases and J gave up 5 bases, with 11 bases separating them. Germline CDR1 and CDR2: ENHRY and SYGVKD.

The CDR3 spells CASRGVTGLGETQYF. The CDR3 DNA reads as TGTGCCAGCAGGGGGGTGACAGGGCTAGGGGAGACCCAGTACTTC. The chain has TRBV6-6 and TRBJ2-5; 7 nucleotides align to TRBD1. Trimming took 6 bases from V and 5 from J; bases not matched to a gene: 12. Germline-derived CDR1 and CDR2 are MNHNY and SVGAGI (reference sequence). The CDR3 runs to 15 residues.

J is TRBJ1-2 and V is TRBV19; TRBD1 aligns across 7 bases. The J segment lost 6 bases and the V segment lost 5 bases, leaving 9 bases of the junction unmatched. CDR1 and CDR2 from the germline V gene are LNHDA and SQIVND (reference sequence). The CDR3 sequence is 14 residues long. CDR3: CASSPDRETDGYTF. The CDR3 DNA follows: TGTGCCAGTAGTCCCGACAGGGAAACTGATGGCTACACCTTC.

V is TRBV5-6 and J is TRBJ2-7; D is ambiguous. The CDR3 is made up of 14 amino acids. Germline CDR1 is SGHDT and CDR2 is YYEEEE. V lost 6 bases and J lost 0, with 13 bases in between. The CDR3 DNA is TGTGCCAGCACCCACACACATTACTCCTACGAGCAGTACTTC. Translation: CASTHTHYSYEQYF.

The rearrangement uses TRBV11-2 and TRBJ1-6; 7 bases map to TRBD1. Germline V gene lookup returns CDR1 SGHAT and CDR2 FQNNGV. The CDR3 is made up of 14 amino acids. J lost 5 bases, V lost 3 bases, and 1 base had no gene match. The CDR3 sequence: CASSLGTDNSPLHF. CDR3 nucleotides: TGTGCCAGCAGCTTGGGGACAGATAATTCACCCCTCCACTTT.

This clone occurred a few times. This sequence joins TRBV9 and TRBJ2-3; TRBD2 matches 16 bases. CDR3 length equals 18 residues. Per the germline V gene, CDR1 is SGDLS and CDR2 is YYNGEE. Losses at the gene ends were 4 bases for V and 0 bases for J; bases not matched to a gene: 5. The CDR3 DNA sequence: TGTGCCAGCAGCATTGGGACTAGCGGGGGGGCTAGCACAGATACGCAGTATTTT. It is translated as CASSIGTSGGASTDTQYF.

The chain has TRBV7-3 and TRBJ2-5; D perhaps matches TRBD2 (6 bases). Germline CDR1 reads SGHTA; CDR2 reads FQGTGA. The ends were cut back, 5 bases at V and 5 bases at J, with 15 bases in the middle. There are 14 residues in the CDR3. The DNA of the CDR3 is TGTGCCAGCAGCCGCGGGATATGGGGGGAGACCCAGTACTTC. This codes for CASSRGIWGETQYF.

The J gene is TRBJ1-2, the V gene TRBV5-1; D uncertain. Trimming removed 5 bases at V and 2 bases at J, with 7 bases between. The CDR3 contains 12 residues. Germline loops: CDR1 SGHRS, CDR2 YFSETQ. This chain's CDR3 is CASRRENYGYTF. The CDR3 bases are TGCGCCAGCAGACGGGAGAACTATGGCTACACCTTC.

DNA of the CDR3: TGTGCCAGTAGTCCATCAGGGAGGCAAGAGACCCAGTACTTC. It translates to CASSPSGRQETQYF. The rearrangement joins TRBV19 to TRBJ2-5; the D gene is possibly TRBD2 (6 bases). This CDR3 has 14 residues. Germline V CDR1 and CDR2: LNHDA, SQIVND (reference sequence). With 5 bases removed from V and 2 bases from J, the gap between germline ends came to 12 bases.

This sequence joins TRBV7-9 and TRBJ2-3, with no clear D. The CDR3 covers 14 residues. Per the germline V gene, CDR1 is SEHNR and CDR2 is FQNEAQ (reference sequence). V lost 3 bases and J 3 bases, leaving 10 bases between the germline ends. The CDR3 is CASSFLTQTDTQYF. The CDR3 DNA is TGTGCCAGCAGCTTTCTGACTCAGACAGATACGCAGTATTTT.